This T cell receptor (beta chain) was found in a study of identical twins. General study points: Cord blood beta clonotypes that were abundant carried fewer insertions, and memory repertoires showed no such trend. Conclusions leaned on cross-sectional statistical analysis and did not track the same donors over time.

This clonotype has a handful of counts. Its antigen is not known. From the 5' RACE reads, TCRdb called clonotypes with MiXCR, one entry per CDR3 protein. The repertoire holds about 660,000 distinct CDR3 sequences, with roughly 8% as singletons. These same data were also listed under a study on yellow fever vaccine responses in identical twins.

Sample: PBMCs. This receptor was taken from a woman between 18 and 29 years old in good health.

In DNA form, the CDR3 reads TGCGCCAGCACCCAGGACAGGGAGGACTATGGCTACACCTTC. As protein: CASTQDREDYGYTF. The rearrangement links TRBV5-1 to TRBJ1-2; 8 bases agree with TRBD1. Germline V lookup: CDR1 SGHRS, CDR2 YFSETQ. The ends lost 6 bases at V and 3 bases at J; junction bases unmatched: 7. The length of the CDR3 is 14 residues. Variable domain in full (rest from reference TRBV5-1 and TRBJ1-2): KAGVTQTPRYLIKTRGQQVTLSCSPISGHRSVSWYQQTPGQGLQFLFEYFSETQRNKGNFPGRFSGRQFSNSRSEMNVSTLELGDSALYLCASTQDREDYGYTFGSGTRLTVV.